The 16 T cell receptor beta chains below all came from one sample that was sequenced in a study of blood T cell repertoires in COVID-19. Sequenced by immunoSEQ multiplex PCR; TCRdb stores in-frame clones only, minus some. This sample has 250,000 or so clones, with 65% to 90% found just once. Sequenced input: peripheral blood. All receptors come from a man younger than 45 with active or convalescent COVID-19.

This chain uses TRBV27 with TRBJ2-5; possibly TRBD2 for D (8 bases). V was shortened by 4 bases and J by 3 bases, with 15 bases between the two germline ends. Germline V gene lookup returns CDR1 MNHEY and CDR2 SMNVEV (reference sequence). The CDR3 has 15 amino acids. The CDR3 nucleotides read TGTGCCAGCAGTTCTAGCGGGCAGGGGGAAGAGACCCAGTACTTC. Encoded protein: CASSSSGQGEETQYF.

The genes are TRBV11-1 and TRBJ2-5; 8 positions agree with TRBD2. Germline V CDR1 and CDR2: SGHAT, FQDESV (reference sequence). The CDR3 is 15 amino acids. Germline trimming cut 3 bases from V and 5 bases from J; bases unmatched to any gene: 8. The CDR3 is CASSFAGGAGETQYF. The DNA for the CDR3 is TGTGCCAGCAGCTTCGCCGGGGGGGCCGGGGAGACCCAGTACTTC.

This clone was picked up one time. This rearrangement joins TRBV29-1 to TRBJ1-1; D gene unclear. The V end lost 7 bases, the J end lost 6 bases, and 15 bases lay between the germline ends. The CDR3 extends over 12 amino acids. The germline V gene encodes CDR1 SQVTM and CDR2 ANQGSEA. The CDR3 region has the DNA TGCAGCGAACTAGAGGTTGGAGCTGAAGCTTTCTTT. Encoded protein: CSELEVGAEAFF.

The chain joins TRBV4-1 to TRBJ1-5; D gene uncertain. There are 13 residues in the CDR3. The V end lost 4 bases, the J end lost 6 bases, and 10 bases lay between the germline ends. Per the germline V gene, CDR1 is MGHRA and CDR2 is YSYEKL. Written as DNA, the CDR3 is TGCGCCAGCAGCCCCCTAGAGGGTCAGCCCCAGCATTTT. It translates to CASSPLEGQPQHF.

J is TRBJ1-2 and V is TRBV6-1, with D perhaps TRBD1 (6 bases). CDR3 length equals 15 residues. V shed 3 bases and J shed 5 bases, with 16 bases lying between them. CDR1 and CDR2 (germline): MNHNS, SASEGT. For the CDR3, the DNA is TGTGCCAGCAGTGACCCCCACAGGGCTGGGTATGGCTACACCTTC. It is translated as CASSDPHRAGYGYTF.

The chain carries TRBV5-5 and TRBJ1-5, with TRBD1 as a possible D gene (5 bases). The CDR3 runs 17 residues. V was trimmed by 0 bases and J by 3 bases, leaving 16 bases between them. Germline V gives CDR1 SGHKS, CDR2 YYEKEE (reference sequence). CDR3 bases: TGTGCCAGCAGCTTGGGATTCCAGGACAACTACAATCAGCCCCAGCATTTT. Translated: CASSLGFQDNYNQPQHF.

V is TRBV6-5 and J is TRBJ1-6; 8 nucleotides align to TRBD1. The CDR3 extends over 14 amino acids. V was pared by 6 bases and J by 14 bases, with 12 bases of the junction left unmatched. Germline values: CDR1 MNHEY, CDR2 SVGAGI. The DNA of the CDR3 is TGTGCCAGCAGAAGGGACAGGTTTATATCCACCCTCCACTTT. This translates into CASRRDRFISTLHF.

V usage is TRBV27 and J usage is TRBJ1-1, with TRBD1 as a possible D gene (6 bases). V shed 5 bases and J shed 1 base, with 11 bases lying between them. CDR1 and CDR2 from the germline V gene are MNHEY and SMNVEV (reference sequence). CDR3 length equals 14 residues. CDR3 region: CASSAPTGNTEAFF. For the CDR3, the DNA is TGTGCCAGCAGTGCACCGACAGGGAACACTGAAGCTTTCTTT.

The V call is TRBV6-1, the J call TRBJ2-3, with D possibly being TRBD2 (6 bases). Trimming stripped 1 base from V and 4 bases from J, with 12 bases between. CDR1 MNHNS and CDR2 SASEGT come from the germline V gene. The CDR3 has 15 amino acids. CDR3 residues: CASSEGGSGSDTQYF. CDR3 DNA sequence: TGTGCCAGCAGTGAAGGGGGTAGCGGTTCAGATACGCAGTATTTT.

The chain carries TRBV6-4 and TRBJ1-5; 7 positions match TRBD1. This CDR3 has 15 amino acids. Losses at the gene ends were 6 bases for V and 5 bases for J; bases not matched to a gene: 10. CDR1 and CDR2 from the germline V gene are MRHNA and SNTAGT. This CDR3 is CASRTDRENHQPQHF. CDR3 nucleotides: TGTGCCAGCAGAACCGACAGGGAAAATCATCAGCCCCAGCATTTT.

This rearrangement joins TRBV3-1 (or the pseudogene TRBV3-2) to TRBJ2-5, with 7 nucleotides matching TRBD1. Germline-derived CDR1 and CDR2 are LGHDT and YNNKEL (reference sequence). The J segment lost 5 bases and the V segment lost 6 bases, leaving 6 bases of the junction unmatched. The CDR3 totals 13 residues. The CDR3 protein is CASRGGAWETQYF. Here the CDR3 DNA reads TGTGCCAGCAGAGGGGGCGCGTGGGAGACCCAGTACTTC.

This chain uses TRBV3-1 (or the pseudogene TRBV3-2) with TRBJ2-7; D gene ambiguous. Trimming pared 0 bases from V and 3 bases from J, leaving 9 bases between. In germline, CDR1 is LGHDT, CDR2 YNNKEL (reference sequence). This CDR3 comprises 14 residues. This CDR3 is CASSQDLSVYEQYF. The DNA for the CDR3 is TGTGCCAGCAGCCAAGATCTGTCAGTCTACGAGCAGTACTTC.

This sequence joins TRBV6-5 and TRBJ2-2, with D maybe TRBD1 (6 bases). The CDR3 contains 14 residues. CDR1 is MNHEY and CDR2 is SVGAGI in the germline V gene. V was clipped by 11 bases and J by 5 bases, with 18 bases between them. The CDR3 loop reads CAGLGQGRTGELFF. DNA of the CDR3: TGTGCCGGGTTAGGGCAGGGGAGAACCGGGGAGCTGTTTTTT.

The chain uses TRBV5-3 and TRBJ1-1; possibly TRBD1 for D (6 bases). TRBV5-3 qualifies as an ORF whose function is uncertain. This CDR3 has 16 residues. The ends were cut back, 6 bases at V and 0 bases at J, with 18 bases in the middle. CDR3 amino acids: CARNRVPGELNTEAFF. As DNA, the CDR3 is TGTGCCAGAAACAGGGTCCCCGGAGAACTGAACACTGAAGCTTTCTTT.

V usage is TRBV12-3 or TRBV12-4 and J usage is TRBJ2-6, with TRBD2 as a possible D gene (5 bases). The CDR3 spans 13 residues. V lost 8 bases, J lost 0 bases, and 5 bases lay in between. CDR3 in DNA: TGTGCCAGCGGGAGCTCTGGGGCCAACGTCCTGACTTTC. It translates to CASGSSGANVLTF.

V and J are TRBV9 and TRBJ2-1; 12 bases line up with TRBD2. V was pared by 4 bases and J by 9 bases, with 5 bases of the junction left unmatched. The CDR3 has 14 amino acids. Germline V gene lookup returns CDR1 SGDLS and CDR2 YYNGEE. In DNA form, the CDR3 reads TGTGCCAGCAGCTCTAGCGGGGGGGCCTCTGAGCAGTTCTTC. Translation gives CASSSSGGASEQFF.